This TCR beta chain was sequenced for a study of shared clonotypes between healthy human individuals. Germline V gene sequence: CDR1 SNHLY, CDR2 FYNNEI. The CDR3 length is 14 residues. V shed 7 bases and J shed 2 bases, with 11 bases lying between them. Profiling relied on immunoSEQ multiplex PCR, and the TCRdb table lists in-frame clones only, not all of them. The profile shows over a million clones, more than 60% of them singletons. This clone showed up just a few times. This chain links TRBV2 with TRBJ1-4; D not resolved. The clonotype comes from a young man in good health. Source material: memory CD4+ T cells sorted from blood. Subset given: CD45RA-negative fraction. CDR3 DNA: TGTGCCAGCACCTGGCAACAGACTAATGAAAAACTGTTTTTT. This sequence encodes CASTWQQTNEKLFF.